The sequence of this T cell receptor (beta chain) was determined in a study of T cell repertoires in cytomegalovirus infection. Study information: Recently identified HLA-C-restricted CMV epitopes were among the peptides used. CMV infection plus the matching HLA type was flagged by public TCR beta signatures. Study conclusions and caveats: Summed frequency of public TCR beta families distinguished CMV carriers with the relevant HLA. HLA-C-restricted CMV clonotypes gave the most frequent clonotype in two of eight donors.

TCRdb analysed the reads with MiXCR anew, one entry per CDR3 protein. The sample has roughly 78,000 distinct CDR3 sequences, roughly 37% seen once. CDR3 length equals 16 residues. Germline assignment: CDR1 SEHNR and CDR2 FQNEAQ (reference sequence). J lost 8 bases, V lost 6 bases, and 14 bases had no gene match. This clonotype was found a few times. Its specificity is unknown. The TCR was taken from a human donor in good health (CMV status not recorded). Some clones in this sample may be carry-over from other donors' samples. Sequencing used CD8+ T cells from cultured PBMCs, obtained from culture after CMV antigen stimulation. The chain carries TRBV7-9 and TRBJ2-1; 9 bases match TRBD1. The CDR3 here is CASSNQWDRVFYEQFF. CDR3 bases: TGTGCCAGCAGTAACCAGTGGGACAGGGTTTTTTATGAGCAGTTCTTC.